Listed below are T cell receptor beta chains from one sample, sequenced in a study of cytomegalovirus exposure and HLA in healthy donors. The method was immunoSEQ multiplex PCR; TCRdb's version includes in-frame clones alone and lacks a portion of them. Here the sample table reports about 39,000 clones. Material: PBMCs. The receptors originated from a male donor in good health and CMV-seronegative. CDR3s include the opening cysteine and the closing phenylalanine or tryptophan. Each record gives: J gene, D gene, V gene, CDR3 DNA, CDR3 protein. A D gene is named only where the DNA matches it firmly.

>TRBJ2-3|TRBD2|TRBV4-1
TGCGCCAGCAGCCCAGCGGAAGCGGGGGTAGATACGCAGTATTTT
CASSPAEAGVDTQYF
>TRBJ1-2|TRBD1|TRBV11-2
TGTGCCAGCAGCTTCCCCCGAAAGGGGGCCAACAATGGCTACACCTTC
CASSFPRKGANNGYTF
>TRBJ2-5|.|TRBV9
TGTGCCAGCAACGTAGAGGGCAGGGGAGTTGAGACCCAGTACTTC
CASNVEGRGVETQYF
>TRBJ1-2|TRBD1|TRBV10-3
TGTGCCAGCTCCGGGACAGGGCCCTTGGGCGGTGGCTACACCTTC
CASSGTGPLGGGYTF
>TRBJ1-2|.|TRBV7-9
TGTGCCAGCAGCCCCCCCTCCCCTTTATCCGGTGGCTACACCTTC
CASSPPSPLSGGYTF
>TRBJ1-2|.|TRBV7-9
TGTGCCAGCAGCCCGCGACAGAGGGGCTACACCTTC
CASSPRQRGYTF
>TRBJ2-1|TRBD1|TRBV2
TGTGCCAGCAGTGTCGGGACAGGGAGCGACAATGAGCAGTTCTTC
CASSVGTGSDNEQFF
>TRBJ1-2|.|TRBV29-1
TGCAGCGCCCTCCCTCCCACAGCTAACTATGGCTACACCTTC
CSALPPTANYGYTF
>TRBJ2-7|TRBD1|TRBV14
TGTGCCAGCAGCCAAGTTGGTGGACAGGGGACCTACGAGCAGTACTTC
CASSQVGGQGTYEQYF
>TRBJ2-2|.|TRBV29-1
TGCAGCGTTCCCAGGGAGGTCCCCGGGGAGCTGTTTTTT
CSVPREVPGELFF
>TRBJ1-5|TRBD1|TRBV6-1
TGTGCCAGCAGTGGAGACAGGGGGCGGAATCAGCCCCAGCATTTT
CASSGDRGRNQPQHF
>TRBJ2-1|TRBD2|TRBV5-6
TGTGCCAGCAGCTCCGGGAGGGCCGATGTGCAGTTCTTC
CASSSGRADVQFF
>TRBJ1-2|TRBD1|TRBV30
TGTGCCGCGGGACAGGGGGCGCAAGGCTATGGCCACACCTTC
CAAGQGAQGYGHTF
>TRBJ2-2|TRBD1|TRBV6-5
TGTGCCAGCAGTTACTGGGACAGGGCGAACACCGGGGAGCTGTTTTTT
CASSYWDRANTGELFF
>TRBJ1-4|TRBD1|TRBV6-4
TGTGCCAGCAGCAAGGACAGGGGCTCTGAAAAACTGTTTTTT
CASSKDRGSEKLFF
>TRBJ2-3|TRBD2|TRBV9
TGTGCCAGCAGCCCTCGGACTAGCGGGGGAGTTACTACGGATACGCAGTATTTT
CASSPRTSGGVTTDTQYF
>TRBJ2-7|TRBD1|TRBV11-2
TGTGCCAGCAGCCACGTACGGGACAGGGACTACGAGCAGTACTTC
CASSHVRDRDYEQYF